This TCR beta chain was recovered during a study of CD8+ T cells in alopecia areata. Whole-study findings and limits: Whereas mice showed it more clearly, TCR sharing across patients was murkier, possibly because of HLA.

RNA extraction was followed by reverse transcription into cDNA, which acted as the sequencing template. Clones were read by immunoSEQ multiplex PCR, and TCRdb kept only the in-frame ones, dropping some. The table has approximately 200,000 clones, approximately 60% seen once. The CDR3 spans 13 residues. V shed 5 bases and J 6 bases; nucleotides not matched to a gene: 7. Looked up from germline, CDR1 is MNHEY and CDR2 is SVGAGI. This clone has more than one count but fewer than ten. What it binds is unknown. The treatment was: oral pan-JAK inhibitor, 5-10 mg twice daily. This sample comprised CD4+ T cells sorted from blood, obtained at week 4, from a patient treated with tofacitinib. The TCR was taken from a human donor with alopecia areata. The chain is built from TRBV6-5 and TRBJ2-7; the match to TRBD1 covers 7 bases. In nucleotides, the CDR3 is TGTGCCAGCAGTCAGACAGGGTCCCGCGAGCAGTACTTC. This encodes CASSQTGSREQYF.